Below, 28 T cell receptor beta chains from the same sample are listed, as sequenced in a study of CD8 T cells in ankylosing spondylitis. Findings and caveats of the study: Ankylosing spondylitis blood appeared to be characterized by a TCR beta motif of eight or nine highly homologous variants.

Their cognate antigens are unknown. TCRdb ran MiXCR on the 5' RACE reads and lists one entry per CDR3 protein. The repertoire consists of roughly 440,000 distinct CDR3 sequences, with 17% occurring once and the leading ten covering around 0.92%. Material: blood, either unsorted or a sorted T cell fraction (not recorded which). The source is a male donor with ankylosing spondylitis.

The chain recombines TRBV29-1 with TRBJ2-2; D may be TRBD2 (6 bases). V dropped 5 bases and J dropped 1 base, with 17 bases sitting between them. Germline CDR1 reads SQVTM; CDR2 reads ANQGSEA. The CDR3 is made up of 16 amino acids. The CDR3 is CSVSTGGGVNTGELFF. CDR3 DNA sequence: TGCAGCGTTTCCACCGGCGGAGGGGTGAACACCGGGGAGCTGTTTTTT.

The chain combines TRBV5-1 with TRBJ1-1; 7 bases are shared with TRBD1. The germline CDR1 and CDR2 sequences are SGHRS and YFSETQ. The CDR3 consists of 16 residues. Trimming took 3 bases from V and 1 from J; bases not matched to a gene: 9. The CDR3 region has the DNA TGCGCCAGCAGCTCACCTGGACAGGTCGGGAACACTGAAGCTTTCTTT. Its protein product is CASSSPGQVGNTEAFF.

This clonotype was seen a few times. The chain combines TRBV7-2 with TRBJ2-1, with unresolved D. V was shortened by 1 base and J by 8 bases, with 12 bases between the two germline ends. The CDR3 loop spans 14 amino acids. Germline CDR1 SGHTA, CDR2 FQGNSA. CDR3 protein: CASSLVRTNYEQFF. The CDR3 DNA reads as TGTGCCAGCAGCTTAGTCCGGACGAACTATGAGCAGTTCTTC. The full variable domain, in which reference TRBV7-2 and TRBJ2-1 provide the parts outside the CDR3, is GAGVSQSPSNKVTEKGKDVELRCDPISGHTALYWYRQSLGQGLEFLIYFQGNSAPDKSGLPSDRFSAERTGGSVSTLTIQRTQQEDSAVYLCASSLVRTNYEQFFGPGTRLTVL.

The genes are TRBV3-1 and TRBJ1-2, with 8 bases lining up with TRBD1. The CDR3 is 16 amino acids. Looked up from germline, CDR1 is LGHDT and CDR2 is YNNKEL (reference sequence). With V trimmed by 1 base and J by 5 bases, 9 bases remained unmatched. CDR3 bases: TGTGCCAGCAGCCAAGGTCAAGGGACAGGAATTTATGGCTACACCTTC. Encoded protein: CASSQGQGTGIYGYTF.

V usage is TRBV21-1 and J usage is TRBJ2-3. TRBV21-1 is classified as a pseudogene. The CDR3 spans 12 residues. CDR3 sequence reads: CARMTGTDTQYF. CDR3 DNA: TGTGCCAGGATGACCGGTACAGATACGCAGTATTTT.

The CDR3 nucleotides are TGTGCCAGCAGCCAAGATAGGGCAGGTAACACTGAAGCTTTCTTT. Its translation: CASSQDRAGNTEAFF. V is TRBV4-2 and J is TRBJ1-1; D not resolved. V was trimmed by 0 bases and J by 2 bases, leaving 10 bases between them. There are 15 residues in the CDR3. The germline gives CDR1 LGHNA, CDR2 YNFKEQ.

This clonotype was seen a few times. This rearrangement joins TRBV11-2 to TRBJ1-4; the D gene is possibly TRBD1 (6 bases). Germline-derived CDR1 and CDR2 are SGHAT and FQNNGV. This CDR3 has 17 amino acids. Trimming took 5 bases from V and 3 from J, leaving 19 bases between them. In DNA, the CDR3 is TGTGCCAGCAGCGCCCTACTAGGGGGGGCGGCTAATGAAAAACTGTTTTTT. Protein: CASSALLGGAANEKLFF.

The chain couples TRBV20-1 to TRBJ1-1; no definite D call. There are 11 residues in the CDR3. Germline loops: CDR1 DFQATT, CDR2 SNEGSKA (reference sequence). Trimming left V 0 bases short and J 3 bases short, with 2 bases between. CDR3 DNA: TGCAGTGCTAGAGACGACACTGAAGCTTTCTTT. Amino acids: CSARDDTEAFF.

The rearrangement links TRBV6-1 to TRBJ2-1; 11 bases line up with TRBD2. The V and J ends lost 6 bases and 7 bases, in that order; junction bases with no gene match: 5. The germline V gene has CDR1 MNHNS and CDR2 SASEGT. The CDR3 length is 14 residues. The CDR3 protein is CASRVSGGANEQFF. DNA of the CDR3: TGTGCCAGCAGGGTTAGCGGGGGGGCAAATGAGCAGTTCTTC.

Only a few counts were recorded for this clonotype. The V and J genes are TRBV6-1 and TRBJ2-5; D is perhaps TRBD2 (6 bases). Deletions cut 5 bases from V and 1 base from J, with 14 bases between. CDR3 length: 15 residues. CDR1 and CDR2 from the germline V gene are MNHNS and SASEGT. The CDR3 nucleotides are TGTGCCAGCAGTCTCGCTAGCGTAGGCCAAGAGACCCAGTACTTC. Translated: CASSLASVGQETQYF.

As DNA, the CDR3 is TGTGCCAGCAGTTCCAACAGTTTGTCCTACAATGAGCAGTTCTTC. It specifies CASSSNSLSYNEQFF. The chain employs TRBV28 and TRBJ2-1; D remains ambiguous. Germline CDR1 MDHEN, CDR2 SYDVKM. Trimming took 4 bases from V and 1 from J, leaving 11 bases between them. CDR3 size: 15 residues.

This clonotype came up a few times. The CDR3: CASSWRGHQRSNTGELFF. The CDR3, as DNA: TGTGCCAGCAGCTGGAGAGGGCACCAGAGGAGTAACACCGGGGAGCTGTTTTTT. This chain connects TRBV11-2 to TRBJ2-2, with D possibly being TRBD2 (5 bases). Germline V gene lookup returns CDR1 SGHAT and CDR2 FQNNGV. V lost 4 bases, J lost 2 bases, and 20 bases lay in between. This CDR3 is built from 18 residues.

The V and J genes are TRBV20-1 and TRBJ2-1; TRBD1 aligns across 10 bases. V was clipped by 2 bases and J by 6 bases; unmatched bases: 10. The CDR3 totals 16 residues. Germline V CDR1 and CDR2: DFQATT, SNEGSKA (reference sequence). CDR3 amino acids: CSARRGDRGLVNEQFF. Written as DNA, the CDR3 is TGCAGTGCTAGAAGGGGCGACAGGGGGCTCGTCAATGAGCAGTTCTTC.

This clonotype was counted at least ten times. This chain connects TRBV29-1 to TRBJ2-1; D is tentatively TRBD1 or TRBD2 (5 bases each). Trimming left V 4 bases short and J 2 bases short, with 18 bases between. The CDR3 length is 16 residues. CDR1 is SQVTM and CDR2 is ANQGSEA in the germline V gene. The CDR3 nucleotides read TGCAGCGTTGGATTCTGGGGGAGAGCGACCTACAATGAGCAGTTCTTC. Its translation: CSVGFWGRATYNEQFF.

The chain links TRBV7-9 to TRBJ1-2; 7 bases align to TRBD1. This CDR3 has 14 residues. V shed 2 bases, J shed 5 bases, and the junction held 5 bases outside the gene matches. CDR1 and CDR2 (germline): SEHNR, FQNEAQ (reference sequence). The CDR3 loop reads CASSLKEGAYGYTF. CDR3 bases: TGTGCCAGCAGCTTAAAGGAGGGGGCTTATGGCTACACCTTC.

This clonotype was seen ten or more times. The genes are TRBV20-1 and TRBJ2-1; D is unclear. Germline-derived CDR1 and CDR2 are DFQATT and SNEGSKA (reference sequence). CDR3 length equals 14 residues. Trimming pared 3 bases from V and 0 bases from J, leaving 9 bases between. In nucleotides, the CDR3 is TGCAGTGCTAGGGGCAGTAGCTCCTACAATGAGCAGTTCTTC. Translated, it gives CSARGSSSYNEQFF.

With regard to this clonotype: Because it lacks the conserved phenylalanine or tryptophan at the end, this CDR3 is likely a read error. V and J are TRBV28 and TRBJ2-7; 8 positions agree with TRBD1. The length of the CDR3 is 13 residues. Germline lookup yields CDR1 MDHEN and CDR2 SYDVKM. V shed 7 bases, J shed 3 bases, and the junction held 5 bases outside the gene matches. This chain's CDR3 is CASKRTGNYEQYY. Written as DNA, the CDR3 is TGTGCCAGCAAACGGACAGGGAACTACGAGCAGTACTAC.

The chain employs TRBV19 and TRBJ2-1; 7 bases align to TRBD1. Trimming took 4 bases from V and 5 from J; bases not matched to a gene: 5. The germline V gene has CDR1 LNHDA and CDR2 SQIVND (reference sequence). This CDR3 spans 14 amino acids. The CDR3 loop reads CASSNQGTDNEQFF. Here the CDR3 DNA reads TGTGCCAGTAGTAATCAAGGGACAGACAATGAGCAGTTCTTC.

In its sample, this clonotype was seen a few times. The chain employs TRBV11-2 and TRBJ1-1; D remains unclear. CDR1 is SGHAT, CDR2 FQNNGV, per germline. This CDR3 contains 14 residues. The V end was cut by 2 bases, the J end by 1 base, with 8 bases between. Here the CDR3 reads CASSLTDGNTEAFF. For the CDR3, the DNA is TGTGCCAGCAGCTTAACGGACGGGAACACTGAAGCTTTCTTT. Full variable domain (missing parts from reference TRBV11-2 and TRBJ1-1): EAGVAQSPRYKIIEKRQSVAFWCNPISGHATLYWYQQILGQGPKLLIQFQNNGVVDDSQLPKDRFSAERLKGVDSTLKIQPAKLEDSAVYLCASSLTDGNTEAFFGQGTRLTVV.

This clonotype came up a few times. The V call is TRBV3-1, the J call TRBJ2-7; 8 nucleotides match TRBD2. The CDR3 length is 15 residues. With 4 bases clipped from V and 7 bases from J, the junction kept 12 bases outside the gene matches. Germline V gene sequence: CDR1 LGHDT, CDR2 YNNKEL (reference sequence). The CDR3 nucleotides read TGTGCCAGCAGCCGACTTAGCGGGGAGAGGACGGAGCAGTACTTC. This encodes CASSRLSGERTEQYF.

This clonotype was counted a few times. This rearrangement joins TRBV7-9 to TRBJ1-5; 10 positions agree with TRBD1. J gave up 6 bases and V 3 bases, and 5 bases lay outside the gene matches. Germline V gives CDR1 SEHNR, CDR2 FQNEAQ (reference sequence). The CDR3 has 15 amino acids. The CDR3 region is CASSLGTGVAQPQHF. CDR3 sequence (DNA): TGTGCCAGCAGCTTGGGGACAGGGGTTGCTCAGCCCCAGCATTTT.

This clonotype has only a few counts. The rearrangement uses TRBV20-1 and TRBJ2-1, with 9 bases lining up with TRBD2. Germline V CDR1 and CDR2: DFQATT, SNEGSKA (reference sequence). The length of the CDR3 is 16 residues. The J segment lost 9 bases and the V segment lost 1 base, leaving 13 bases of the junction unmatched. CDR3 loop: CSARAETREGQGEQFF. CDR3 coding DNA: TGCAGTGCTAGAGCAGAAACGCGGGAGGGCCAGGGTGAGCAGTTCTTC.

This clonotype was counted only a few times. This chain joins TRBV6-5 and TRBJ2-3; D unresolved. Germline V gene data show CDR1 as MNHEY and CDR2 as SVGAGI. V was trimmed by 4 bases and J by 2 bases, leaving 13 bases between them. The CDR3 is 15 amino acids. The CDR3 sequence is CASSFLEQITDTQYF. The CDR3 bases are TGTGCCAGCAGTTTCTTGGAACAGATCACAGATACGCAGTATTTT.

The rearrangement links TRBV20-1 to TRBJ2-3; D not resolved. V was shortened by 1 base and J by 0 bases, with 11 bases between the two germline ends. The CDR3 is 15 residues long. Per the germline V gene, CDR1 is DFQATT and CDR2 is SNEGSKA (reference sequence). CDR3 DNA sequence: TGCAGTGCTAGAGTGGGTTCTCTCAGCACAGATACGCAGTATTTT. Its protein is CSARVGSLSTDTQYF.

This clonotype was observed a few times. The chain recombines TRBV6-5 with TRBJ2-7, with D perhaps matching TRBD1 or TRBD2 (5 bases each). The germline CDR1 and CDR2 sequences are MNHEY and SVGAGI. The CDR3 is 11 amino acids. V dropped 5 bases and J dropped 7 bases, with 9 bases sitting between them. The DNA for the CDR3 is TGTGCCAGCAGTGTGGGGGTTGAGCAGTACTTC. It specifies CASSVGVEQYF.

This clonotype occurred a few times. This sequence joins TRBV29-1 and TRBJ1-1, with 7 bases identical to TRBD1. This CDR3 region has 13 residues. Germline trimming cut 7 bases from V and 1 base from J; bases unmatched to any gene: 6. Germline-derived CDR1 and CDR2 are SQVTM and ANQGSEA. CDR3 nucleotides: TGCAGCGGCACCCGACAGGGGAACACTGAAGCTTTCTTT. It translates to CSGTRQGNTEAFF.

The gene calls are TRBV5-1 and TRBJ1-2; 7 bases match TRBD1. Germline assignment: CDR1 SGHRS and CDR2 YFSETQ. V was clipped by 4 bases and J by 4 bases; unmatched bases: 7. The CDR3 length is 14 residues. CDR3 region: CASSLGQRGYGYTF. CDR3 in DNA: TGCGCCAGCAGCCTGGGACAGAGGGGCTATGGCTACACCTTC.

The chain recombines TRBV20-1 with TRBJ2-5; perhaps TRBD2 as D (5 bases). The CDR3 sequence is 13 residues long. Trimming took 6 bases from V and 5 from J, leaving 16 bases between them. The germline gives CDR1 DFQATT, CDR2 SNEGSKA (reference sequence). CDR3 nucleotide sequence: TGCAGTGCCCGGGGAATAAATAGGGAGACCCAGTACTTC. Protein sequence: CSARGINRETQYF.